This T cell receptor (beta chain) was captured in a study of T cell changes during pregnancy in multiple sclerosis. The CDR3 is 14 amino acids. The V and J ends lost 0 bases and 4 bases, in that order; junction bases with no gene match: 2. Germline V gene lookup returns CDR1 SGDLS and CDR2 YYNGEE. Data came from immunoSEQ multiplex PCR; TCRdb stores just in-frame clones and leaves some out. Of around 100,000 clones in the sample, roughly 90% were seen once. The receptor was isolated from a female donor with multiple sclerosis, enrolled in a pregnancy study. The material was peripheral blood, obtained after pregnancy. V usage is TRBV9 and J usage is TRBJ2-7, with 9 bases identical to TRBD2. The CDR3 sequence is CASSVGGGGYEQYF. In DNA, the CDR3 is TGTGCCAGCAGCGTAGGCGGGGGGGGGTACGAGCAGTACTTC.